The 19 T cell receptor beta chains listed next were all sequenced from one sample in a study of identical twins. MiXCR, run by TCRdb on the 5' RACE reads, gives a single entry per CDR3 protein. The data contain some 630,000 distinct CDR3 sequences, just over 7% of them seen just once; the ten biggest clones take up about 1.5%. This same sample was also part of a study on yellow fever vaccine responses in identical twins.

The specimen sequenced was PBMCs. Receptors originate from a woman younger than 35 in good health.

V gene TRBV12-3 or TRBV12-4 combines with J gene TRBJ2-7; TRBD1 aligns across 12 bases. The CDR3 is 14 residues long. With 6 bases clipped from V and 7 bases from J, the junction kept 7 bases outside the gene matches. The CDR3 DNA reads as TGTGCCAGCAGCACGGGACAGGGGGCGGGGGAGCAGTACGTC. Translated: CASSTGQGAGEQYV.

This clonotype was seen only a few times. The genes are TRBV4-1 and TRBJ2-3; D perhaps matches TRBD2 (6 bases). In germline, CDR1 is MGHRA, CDR2 YSYEKL. The CDR3 spans 15 residues. Trimming took off 4 bases at V and 3 bases at J, with 14 bases between the two ends. The DNA for the CDR3 is TGCGCCAGCAGCCTCCTCCGGCGGGAAACAGATACGCAGTATTTT. Its translation: CASSLLRRETDTQYF.

This clonotype has a count of ten or more. The chain links TRBV5-5 to TRBJ2-1; 8 positions agree with TRBD1. The germline CDR1 and CDR2 sequences are SGHKS and YYEKEE (reference sequence). CDR3 length: 18 residues. V was clipped by 2 bases and J by 0 bases; unmatched bases: 10. The CDR3 region has the DNA TGTGCCAGCAGCTTTTGGGACAGGCCAAGGAGCTCCTACAATGAGCAGTTCTTC. It codes for CASSFWDRPRSSYNEQFF.

This clonotype occurred many times. The V call is TRBV27, the J call TRBJ1-5; no clear D. This CDR3 is built from 13 residues. V lost 6 bases and J 5 bases, leaving 11 bases between the germline ends. Germline V lookup: CDR1 MNHEY, CDR2 SMNVEV (reference sequence). CDR3 protein: CASSPQPYQPQHF. Written as DNA, the CDR3 is TGTGCCAGCAGCCCCCAACCCTATCAGCCCCAGCATTTT.

The V and J genes are TRBV2 and TRBJ2-4, with D possibly matching TRBD1 (6 bases). The CDR3 totals 12 residues. Looked up from germline, CDR1 is SNHLY and CDR2 is FYNNEI. Trimming cost V 4 bases and J 7 bases, with 8 bases left between them. CDR3: CASSGDTNIQYF. The CDR3 DNA is TGTGCCAGCAGTGGGGACACTAACATTCAGTACTTC.

This clonotype turned up a few times. V and J are TRBV9 and TRBJ2-1; 8 bases are a match to TRBD2. Germline V gene sequence: CDR1 SGDLS, CDR2 YYNGEE. The V segment lost 4 bases and the J segment 0 bases; nucleotides outside the gene matches: 12. This CDR3 has 18 residues. The CDR3 nucleotides are TGTGCCAGCAGCCCGCGGGGGGCTTCGTTAAGCTCCTACAATGAGCAGTTCTTC. Residues: CASSPRGASLSSYNEQFF.

This clonotype was seen ten or more times. The CDR3 sequence is CASSQWTASTDTQYF. In DNA form, the CDR3 reads TGTGCCAGCAGCCAATGGACAGCTAGCACAGATACGCAGTATTTT. The rearrangement links TRBV4-2 to TRBJ2-3; D is possibly TRBD1 (6 bases). This CDR3 has 15 amino acids. Trimming stripped 2 bases from V and 0 bases from J, with 9 bases between. CDR1 is LGHNA, CDR2 YNFKEQ, per germline.

The rearrangement uses TRBV2 and TRBJ2-7, with 8 bases aligning to TRBD2. V lost 6 bases and J lost 0; bases outside the gene matches: 7. CDR1 and CDR2 from the germline V gene are SNHLY and FYNNEI. The CDR3 runs 15 residues. The CDR3 spells CASRMGRGGSYEQYF. DNA for the CDR3: TGTGCCAGCAGGATGGGACGGGGGGGCTCCTACGAGCAGTACTTC.

V is TRBV28 and J is TRBJ2-2; D unresolved. Trimming removed 5 bases at V and 4 bases at J, with 14 bases between. The CDR3 totals 15 residues. Germline assignment: CDR1 MDHEN and CDR2 SYDVKM. This CDR3 reads CASSVTALGTGELFF. For the CDR3, the DNA is TGTGCCAGCAGTGTCACAGCTCTTGGCACCGGGGAGCTGTTTTTT.

This clonotype was seen many times. The chain carries TRBV24-1 and TRBJ2-2; tentatively, D is TRBD2 (5 bases). Germline CDR1 and CDR2: KGHDR and SFDVKD. The CDR3 length is 14 residues. V was pared by 3 bases and J by 4 bases, with 8 bases between. CDR3 sequence reads: CATSDSGGTGELFF. The CDR3 DNA reads TGTGCCACCAGTGATAGCGGAGGCACCGGGGAGCTGTTTTTT.

The chain has TRBV5-5 and TRBJ2-1; a possible D gene is TRBD1 (6 bases). CDR1 and CDR2 from the germline V gene are SGHKS and YYEKEE (reference sequence). The V end lost 0 bases, the J end lost 7 bases, and 20 bases lay between the germline ends. CDR3 length: 17 amino acids. The DNA for the CDR3 is TGTGCCAGCAGCTTGGAGTTTCAGGGGAAGTTGCAGAATGAGCAGTTCTTC. This codes for CASSLEFQGKLQNEQFF.

This clonotype was detected many times. The chain combines TRBV5-6 with TRBJ2-5; perhaps TRBD1 as D (6 bases). V gave up 6 bases and J gave up 2 bases, with 17 bases separating them. The germline V gene has CDR1 SGHDT and CDR2 YYEEEE. The CDR3 loop spans 15 amino acids. CDR3 sequence reads: CASTRTKGQQETQYF. The DNA for the CDR3 is TGTGCCAGCACCCGAACGAAGGGACAACAAGAGACCCAGTACTTC.

The V call is TRBV3-1, the J call TRBJ2-2; 9 bases fit TRBD1. J gave up 5 bases and V 4 bases, and 8 bases lay outside the gene matches. CDR3 length: 16 residues. Germline V gene sequence: CDR1 LGHDT, CDR2 YNNKEL (reference sequence). CDR3 protein: CASSPPGTGTTGELFF. Written as DNA, the CDR3 is TGTGCCAGCAGCCCACCCGGGACAGGGACAACCGGGGAGCTGTTTTTT.

This clonotype has a handful of counts. The V and J genes are TRBV7-2 and TRBJ2-3; the D is unclear. Trimming left V 1 base short and J 3 bases short, with 5 bases between. Germline CDR1 SGHTA, CDR2 FQGNSA. The length of the CDR3 is 13 residues. CDR3 sequence (DNA): TGTGCCAGCAGCTTAGGGCAGACAGATACGCAGTATTTT. This codes for CASSLGQTDTQYF.

At least ten counts were recorded for this clonotype. The CDR3 is CATSDLSGTTPSTDTQYF. DNA for the CDR3: TGTGCCACCAGTGATTTATCCGGGACTACCCCTAGCACAGATACGCAGTATTTT. The chain employs TRBV24-1 and TRBJ2-3, with 7 nucleotides matching TRBD2. CDR3 length: 18 amino acids. Trimming removed 1 base from V and 0 bases from J; junction bases left unmatched: 9. The germline V gene has CDR1 KGHDR and CDR2 SFDVKD.

This clonotype has only a few counts. This chain joins TRBV28 and TRBJ2-7; unclear D gene. Per the germline V gene, CDR1 is MDHEN and CDR2 is SYDVKM. The V and J ends lost 5 bases and 5 bases respectively, with 13 bases between them. CDR3 length equals 13 residues. CDR3 in amino acids: CASSTDPVNEQYF. The CDR3 DNA follows: TGTGCCAGCAGTACAGACCCAGTTAACGAGCAGTACTTC.

This clonotype was found a few times. The J gene is TRBJ2-1, the V gene TRBV20-1; 9 bases are shared with TRBD2. Losses at the gene ends were 1 base for V and 1 base for J; bases not matched to a gene: 5. Germline V gives CDR1 DFQATT, CDR2 SNEGSKA (reference sequence). The CDR3 has 16 residues. CDR3 sequence reads: CSARVSGSGSYNEQFF. The DNA for the CDR3 is TGCAGTGCTAGAGTTAGCGGGAGTGGTTCCTACAATGAGCAGTTCTTC.

The chain is built from TRBV11-1 and TRBJ2-2, with 9 nucleotides matching TRBD2. Germline lookup yields CDR1 SGHAT and CDR2 FQDESV (reference sequence). This CDR3 is 19 amino acids long. The junction had 16 bases not matched to a gene; V was cut back by 4 bases and J by 4 bases. CDR3 coding DNA: TGTGCCAGCAGCTCTCTCTCCGACTTATTAGCGGGGGTCACCGGGGAGCTGTTTTTT. Amino acid sequence: CASSSLSDLLAGVTGELFF.

This clonotype was recorded a few times. This chain uses TRBV27 with TRBJ2-3; D is possibly TRBD1 or TRBD2 (6 bases each). The CDR3 is made up of 13 amino acids. V lost 10 bases, J lost 3 bases, and 14 bases lay in between. Looked up from germline, CDR1 is MNHEY and CDR2 is SMNVEV (reference sequence). Here the CDR3 DNA reads TGTGCCACCCGGGGGCTAGCGACAGATACGCAGTATTTT. This codes for CATRGLATDTQYF.